What follows are 21 T cell receptor beta chains derived from one specimen sequenced in a study of identical twins. TCRdb re-analysed the 5' RACE reads in MiXCR, keeping a single row per CDR3 protein. Of 500,000 to 600,000 distinct CDR3 sequences listed, about 20% were seen once; the top ten hold about 0.91%. These data also formed part of another study, on T cells expressing NK-cell markers.

Sample: CD4+ T cells sorted from blood. These receptors all come from a woman younger than 30 in good health.

This clonotype occurred a few times. The chain is built from TRBV15 and TRBJ1-4; D unclear. The CDR3 consists of 13 residues. Germline CDR1 reads LNHNV; CDR2 reads YYDKDF (reference sequence). The V and J ends lost 4 bases and 10 bases respectively, with 13 bases between them. CDR3: CATSILRGPKLFF. DNA of the CDR3: TGTGCCACCAGCATCCTGAGAGGTCCAAAACTGTTTTTT.

The V gene is TRBV3-1, the J gene TRBJ1-2; 9 bases fit TRBD1. CDR1 and CDR2 (germline): LGHDT, YNNKEL (reference sequence). The CDR3 totals 13 residues. Trimming at V came to 7 bases and at J to 3 bases, leaving 3 bases not matched to a gene. In nucleotides, the CDR3 is TGTGCCAGCAACGGGGACAGGGACTATGGCTACACCTTC. It specifies CASNGDRDYGYTF.

The V gene is TRBV7-3, the J gene TRBJ2-5; unclear D gene. V gave up 3 bases and J gave up 2 bases, with 7 bases separating them. The CDR3 is 13 residues long. Germline CDR1 is SGHTA and CDR2 is FQGTGA. The CDR3 reads CASSFSPQETQYF. The CDR3 DNA follows: TGTGCCAGCAGCTTTTCACCTCAAGAGACCCAGTACTTC. The full variable domain, completed using reference TRBV7-3 and TRBJ2-5, is GAGVSQTPSNKVTEKGKYVELRCDPISGHTALYWYRQSLGQGPEFLIYFQGTGAADDSGLPNDRFFAVRPEGSVSTLKIQRTERGDSAVYLCASSFSPQETQYFGPGTRLLVL.

The sample holds a few counts of this clonotype. This chain uses TRBV5-5 with TRBJ1-2, with a weak D call TRBD1 (5 bases). This CDR3 is 14 amino acids long. Trimming stripped 6 bases from V and 3 bases from J, with 15 bases between. Germline CDR1 is SGHKS and CDR2 is YYEKEE (reference sequence). In DNA form, the CDR3 reads TGTGCCAGCACCCCTCGGCTGACAGACTATGGCTACACCTTC. It encodes CASTPRLTDYGYTF.

The chain links TRBV18 to TRBJ2-3; no clear D. In germline, CDR1 is KGHSH, CDR2 LQKENI. Deletions cut 3 bases from V and 4 bases from J, with 8 bases between. This CDR3 is built from 13 residues. Here the CDR3 DNA reads TGTGCCAGCTCACCTACAAGGTCAGATACGCAGTATTTT. It translates to CASSPTRSDTQYF.

This chain links TRBV15 with TRBJ2-1; no clear D gene. This CDR3 spans 15 amino acids. Trimming removed 0 bases from V and 0 bases from J, with 6 bases in between. The germline CDR1 and CDR2 sequences are LNHNV and YYDKDF (reference sequence). The CDR3 is CATSRDLSSYNEQFF. CDR3 bases: TGTGCCACCAGCAGAGATCTGAGCTCCTACAATGAGCAGTTCTTC. Based on the CDR3 plus reference TRBV15 and TRBJ2-1, the full variable domain is DAMVIQNPRYQVTQFGKPVTLSCSQTLNHNVMYWYQQKSSQAPKLLFHYYDKDFNNEADTPDNFQSRRPNTSFCFLDIRSPGLGDTAMYLCATSRDLSSYNEQFFGPGTRLTVL.

Ten or more counts support this clonotype. The genes are TRBV12-3 or TRBV12-4 and TRBJ1-6; 7 bases agree with TRBD1. This CDR3 is built from 12 residues. V lost 3 bases, J lost 17 bases, and 7 bases stayed unmatched. CDR3 in DNA: TGTGCCAGCAGTTTGGGACAGTTTAGCGTCCACTTT. Protein product: CASSLGQFSVHF.

This chain uses TRBV29-1 with TRBJ2-7; 9 positions agree with TRBD1. The CDR3 contains 13 residues. Trimming cost V 7 bases and J 2 bases; bases outside gene matches: 6. Germline assignment: CDR1 SQVTM and CDR2 ANQGSEA. The CDR3 DNA is TGCAGCGGCGGGACAGGGATGACCTACGAGCAGTACTTC. Residues: CSGGTGMTYEQYF.

The chain uses TRBV6-2 or TRBV6-3 and TRBJ1-5, with D maybe TRBD1 (6 bases). CDR1 MNHEY and CDR2 SVGEGT come from the germline V gene. CDR3 length equals 14 residues. Trimming took off 6 bases at V and 3 bases at J, with 12 bases between the two ends. The CDR3 nucleotides read TGTGCCAGCAGCCTTCGGACAGACAATCAGCCCCAGCATTTT. It translates to CASSLRTDNQPQHF.

This clonotype appeared many times. The gene calls are TRBV5-5 and TRBJ2-2, with D unresolved. This CDR3 has 12 amino acids. Per the germline V gene, CDR1 is SGHKS and CDR2 is YYEKEE (reference sequence). The V and J ends lost 1 base and 3 bases respectively, with 1 base between them. DNA of the CDR3: TGTGCCAGCAGCTTGTACACCGGGGAGCTGTTTTTT. It specifies CASSLYTGELFF.

This clonotype occurred a few times. This chain joins TRBV20-1 and TRBJ1-1, with D perhaps TRBD1 (5 bases). This CDR3 has 14 amino acids. Trimming cost V 0 bases and J 3 bases, with 11 bases left between them. Germline CDR1 and CDR2: DFQATT and SNEGSKA (reference sequence). CDR3 sequence: CSARDRLGDTEAFF. CDR3 DNA: TGCAGTGCTAGAGACCGACTGGGGGACACTGAAGCTTTCTTT.

This clonotype was counted ten times or more. The chain carries TRBV6-5 and TRBJ2-1, with 9 bases aligning to TRBD2. This CDR3 has 15 amino acids. Trimming took 6 bases from V and 7 from J; bases not matched to a gene: 10. Germline assignment: CDR1 MNHEY and CDR2 SVGAGI. CDR3 sequence: CASSYSGRGGNEQFF. CDR3 coding DNA: TGTGCCAGCAGCTATAGCGGGAGAGGAGGGAATGAGCAGTTCTTC.

The J gene is TRBJ2-7, the V gene TRBV20-1; TRBD1 matches at 11 bases. The CDR3 has 13 amino acids. Germline CDR1 is DFQATT and CDR2 is SNEGSKA (reference sequence). The J segment lost 5 bases and the V segment lost 6 bases, leaving 6 bases of the junction unmatched. CDR3 coding DNA: TGCAGTGCCTCCCGGACAGGGGGCGACGAGCAGTACTTC. Its protein is CSASRTGGDEQYF.

This clonotype was recorded a few times. The chain has TRBV2 and TRBJ2-3; the D is unclear. Germline CDR1 is SNHLY and CDR2 is FYNNEI. Trimming shortened V by 6 bases and J by 4 bases, and 8 bases separated the two germline ends. The CDR3 has 12 amino acids. CDR3 sequence (DNA): TGTGCCAGCAGACGGGTGGCAGATACGCAGTATTTT. Translation gives CASRRVADTQYF.

The V gene is TRBV10-3, the J gene TRBJ1-2; possible D gene TRBD1, 5 bases. V was shortened by 6 bases and J by 3 bases, with 11 bases between the two germline ends. Germline CDR1 and CDR2: ENHRY and SYGVKD. CDR3 length: 13 amino acids. CDR3: CAIRGDGDYGYTF. DNA for the CDR3: TGTGCCATCAGAGGGGACGGGGACTATGGCTACACCTTC.

This clonotype came up a few times. The V call is TRBV21-1, the J call TRBJ2-2; the DNA was not used to check the table's D call, TRBD1. TRBV21-1 is given as a pseudogene. This CDR3 spans 14 amino acids. CDR3 nucleotide sequence: TGTGCCTCTGAGGAGGACAGGTACACCGGGGAGCTGTTTTTT. Translated, it gives CASEEDRYTGELFF.

This clonotype was seen a few times. J is TRBJ2-6 and V is TRBV6-1; 7 positions match TRBD1. Germline V CDR1 and CDR2: MNHNS, SASEGT. The CDR3 runs to 15 residues. Trimming cost V 8 bases and J 2 bases; bases outside gene matches: 6. The DNA for the CDR3 is TGTGCCAGCGGGACAGCGGACCCTGGGGCCAACGTCCTGACTTTC. Amino acid sequence: CASGTADPGANVLTF.

A few counts support this clonotype. J is TRBJ2-1 and V is TRBV7-7; D ambiguous. The CDR3 has 14 amino acids. V was trimmed by 5 bases and J by 8 bases, leaving 16 bases between them. Germline V lookup: CDR1 SSHAT, CDR2 FNYEAQ (reference sequence). The CDR3 sequence: CASSHEAGSYEQFF. The CDR3 bases are TGTGCCAGCAGCCATGAGGCTGGGTCTTATGAGCAGTTCTTC.

This clonotype appeared a few times. The rearrangement links TRBV20-1 to TRBJ2-5; TRBD1 might be the D (6 bases). Germline V CDR1 and CDR2: DFQATT, SNEGSKA (reference sequence). The CDR3 extends over 14 amino acids. The V gene lost 3 bases and the J gene lost 2 bases, with 13 bases spanning the gap. CDR3 sequence: CSASTTGLQETQYF. The CDR3 DNA is TGCAGTGCTAGTACTACAGGGTTACAAGAGACCCAGTACTTC.

The chain is built from TRBV27 and TRBJ2-5, with D hard to call. Germline values: CDR1 MNHEY, CDR2 SMNVEV (reference sequence). The CDR3 length is 14 residues. V dropped 4 bases and J dropped 1 base, with 10 bases sitting between them. CDR3 nucleotides: TGTGCCAGCAGTTGGGGAAACCTCCAAGAGACCCAGTACTTC. It encodes CASSWGNLQETQYF.

J is TRBJ2-3 and V is TRBV6-1, with 8 positions matching TRBD1. V gave up 6 bases and J gave up 4 bases; unmatched junction bases: 6. This CDR3 contains 14 residues. Germline CDR1 and CDR2: MNHNS and SASEGT. For the CDR3, the DNA is TGTGCCAGCAGCCGGACAGGGTCCGCAGATACGCAGTATTTT. It yields the protein CASSRTGSADTQYF.